The T cell receptor beta chain under discussion was sequenced for a study of T cell responses to AZD1222 COVID-19 vaccine. The protocol was immunoSEQ multiplex PCR, while the TCRdb copy is restricted to in-frame clones and leaves out a portion. The sample contains about 91,000 clones, 80% to 95% of which appear only once. Broader study findings: Baseline serology detected seropositivity in only six AZD1222 recipients.

This clone has only one observation. The antigen remains undetermined. CDR1 and CDR2 from the germline V gene are SGHDT and YYEEEE. J was trimmed by 7 bases and V by 4 bases; bases with no gene match: 9. The CDR3 runs to 14 residues. The sequencing used peripheral blood, collected 28 days after the second AZD1222 dose. The sequence was obtained from an adult who received the AZD1222 COVID-19 vaccine. This chain joins TRBV5-6 and TRBJ1-1, with 8 positions matching TRBD1. The CDR3 nucleotides read TGTGCCAGCAGCATAGGACAGGGTGCGGGTGAAGCTTTCTTT. Protein product: CASSIGQGAGEAFF.